This T cell receptor beta chain was identified in a study of shared clonotypes between healthy human individuals. Study-wide context: CD4 naive and CD4 memory each took three plates per donor, while CD8 naive took two and CD8 memory one.

Positive CCR7 selection of CD45RO-negative cells yielded the naive CD8 cells, and terminally differentiated effector memory CD45RA+ cells were excluded. Genomic DNA (from each subset) was split evenly across several immunoSEQ plates. Repertoires were generated with immunoSEQ multiplex PCR, while TCRdb's copy carries only in-frame clones and drops some. This table has about 2,100,000 clones, 85% to 95% appearing once. Study results and limitations: Clonotypes not shared had lower generation probabilities than those common to all four donors.

As concerns this clone: Its antigen is currently unknown.

Sequenced sample: naive CD8+ T cells from PBMCs. This TCR came from a man younger than 35 in good health. Some clones in this sample may be carry-over from other donors' samples.

This CDR3 is CASSGTGSAGELFF. The CDR3 DNA reads as TGTGCCAGCAGCGGGACAGGGAGTGCCGGGGAGCTGTTTTTT. The rearrangement joins TRBV27 to TRBJ2-2; TRBD1 aligns across 9 bases. The germline CDR1 and CDR2 sequences are MNHEY and SMNVEV (reference sequence). The CDR3 totals 14 residues. The trim removed 6 bases at V and 6 bases at J, leaving 5 bases unmatched.